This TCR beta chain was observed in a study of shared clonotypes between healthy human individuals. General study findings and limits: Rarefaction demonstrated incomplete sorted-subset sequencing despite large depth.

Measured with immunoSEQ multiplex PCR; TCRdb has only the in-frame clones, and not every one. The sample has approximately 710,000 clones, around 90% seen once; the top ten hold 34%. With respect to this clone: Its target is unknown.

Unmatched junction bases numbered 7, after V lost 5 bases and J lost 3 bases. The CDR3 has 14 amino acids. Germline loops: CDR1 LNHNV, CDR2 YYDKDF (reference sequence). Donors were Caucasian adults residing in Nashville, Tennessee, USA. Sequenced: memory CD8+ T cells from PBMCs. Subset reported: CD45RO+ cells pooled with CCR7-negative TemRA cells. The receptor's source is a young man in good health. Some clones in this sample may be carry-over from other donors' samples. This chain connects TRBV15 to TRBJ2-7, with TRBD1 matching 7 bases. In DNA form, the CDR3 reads TGTGCCACCAGCTCACGGGACAGATACTACGAGCAGTACTTC. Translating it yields CATSSRDRYYEQYF.